This TCR beta chain was recovered during a study of cytomegalovirus exposure and HLA in healthy donors. Study background: Of the donors genotyped, about 410 in all, around 77% fell in the Caucasian-associated ancestry cluster.

About this clone itself: Its antigen is unidentified.

General study points: A later analysis appeared to link common viral pathogens to several of the most significant clusters. Among immune exposure information, only CMV serostatus was available. The dataset shows that most TCR sequences were rare, while some public TCRs occurred in many donors.

This CDR3 is built from 16 residues. V shed 4 bases and J 2 bases; nucleotides not matched to a gene: 8. The germline gives CDR1 SGHNT, CDR2 YYREEE (reference sequence). PCR employed 60 Vbeta and 13 Jbeta primers. Clones were read by immunoSEQ multiplex PCR, and TCRdb kept only the in-frame ones, dropping some. The top ten hold around 2.3% of the sample, which has 150,000 to 200,000 clones, 76% seen once. The clonotype comes from a woman in her twenties or thirties in good health and CMV-seropositive. The chain combines TRBV5-4 with TRBJ2-3, with TRBD2 identical over 9 bases. The sample taken for sequencing was PBMCs. The CDR3 sequence is CASSQKGLAITDTQYF. CDR3 in DNA: TGTGCCAGCAGCCAAAAGGGACTAGCCATCACAGATACGCAGTATTTT.